This TCR beta chain is drawn from a study of OX40 agonist ivuxolimab in advanced cancers. Assay: immunoSEQ multiplex PCR; the TCRdb copy retains only in-frame clones and omits some. The sample records over 85,000 clones, 90% to 95% being singletons. Trimming took 0 bases from V and 1 from J, leaving 9 bases between them. The CDR3 runs to 15 residues. Germline CDR1 is LGHNA and CDR2 is YSLEER. Only a few counts were recorded for this clone. The chain employs TRBV4-3 and TRBJ1-1; D remains ambiguous. The TCR comes from an adult with an advanced solid tumor such as melanoma, head and neck, liver or kidney cancer. The sequencing here drew on CD4+ or CD8+ T cells sorted from blood, taken in a trial of the OX40 agonist ivuxolimab. The chain's CDR3 is CASSQDTAWNTEAFF. The CDR3, as DNA: TGCGCCAGCAGCCAAGATACAGCCTGGAACACTGAAGCTTTCTTT.